This TCR beta chain came from a study of cytomegalovirus exposure and HLA in healthy donors. Germline CDR1 and CDR2: MDHEN and SYDVKM. CDR3 length equals 17 residues. Trimming removed 5 bases from V and 0 bases from J, with 14 bases in between. This table comes from immunoSEQ multiplex PCR, and its TCRdb copy is limited to in-frame clones, with some not included. Of more than 120,000 clones listed, more than 75% are singletons. The material sequenced was PBMCs. The chain is built from TRBV28 and TRBJ2-6, with D unclear. The receptor was isolated from a man younger than 35 in good health and CMV-seropositive. The DNA of the CDR3 is TGTGCCAGCAGTCCGTTAGAGCGTTACTCTGGGGCCAACGTCCTGACTTTC. Its translation is CASSPLERYSGANVLTF.